The source of this TCR beta chain is a study of human T cells and chemical hapten exposure. Study results and caveats: Sensitizing to DPC left TCRs with a frequency above 1 in 1000 unaltered. A positive correlation with patch test score was shown by PT1 expanded TCR counts. While controls formed fewer of them, expanded TCRs formed significantly more large CDR3 similarity clusters.

Between the trimmed V and J ends, which lost 1 base and 4 bases, there was a span of 8 bases. Germline V gene lookup returns CDR1 SGHRS and CDR2 YFSETQ. The CDR3 has 13 amino acids. The library tagged each cDNA molecule with unique molecular identifiers. TCRdb itself ran the RACE reads through MiXCR, one entry per CDR3 protein. The sample records fewer than 100,000 distinct CDR3 sequences, about 11% being singletons. Of note for this clonotype: The antigen remains undetermined.

Described time point: patch test 3, about 24 weeks after DPC sensitization. As for treatment: therapeutic diphenylcyclopropenone sensitization with weekly scalp DPC. The chain joins TRBV5-1 to TRBJ1-1; D gene ambiguous. The source material was whole blood, sampled in connection with sensitization to the hapten diphenylcyclopropenone (DPC). This clonotype was obtained from a woman in her thirties with alopecia areata. Some clones in this sample may be carry-over from other donors' samples. CDR3 in amino acids: CASSLTRSTEAFF. Written as DNA, the CDR3 is TGCGCCAGCAGCTTGACCAGGAGCACTGAAGCTTTCTTT.